These 15 T cell receptor beta chains were all obtained from the same sample, sequenced in a study of vaccination and CD4 T cells after COVID-19. Their specific antigens are unknown. Treatment noted: roughly 10-day PBMC culture with coronavirus spike peptide pools or control peptides (ViraFEST assay). Once obtained from cultured CD4+ T cells, the DNA was sequenced using the Oncomine TCR Beta short-read assay. Each CDR3 protein gets one entry after TCRdb re-called the PCR reads with MiXCR. Among over 10,000 distinct CDR3 sequences listed, 30% to 45% were seen once. Sequenced: cultured CD4+ T cells from blood. These TCRs come from a human donor with COVID-19.

This chain links TRBV11-1 with TRBJ2-5; TRBD2 matches at 7 bases. The V segment lost 1 base and the J segment 4 bases; nucleotides outside the gene matches: 15. This CDR3 contains 18 residues. Germline CDR1 and CDR2: SGHAT and FQDESV (reference sequence). DNA for the CDR3: TGTGCCAGCAGCTTAGTCGCCTTCGGGGGGAGGTCGGGAGAGACCCAGTACTTC. Protein sequence: CASSLVAFGGRSGETQYF.

Comment on this clonotype: The junction departs from germline at one end; a sequencing error may be responsible. The chain has TRBV7-7 and TRBJ2-2; a possible D gene is TRBD1 (5 bases). Germline V gene lookup returns CDR1 SSHAT and CDR2 FNYEAQ (reference sequence). The CDR3 is made up of 14 amino acids. CDR3 sequence: CASRKNQGTGELFF. Here the CDR3 DNA reads TGTGCTAGCAGGAAGAATCAGGGCACCGGGGAGCTGTTTTTT.

V gene TRBV6-1 combines with J gene TRBJ1-4; 7 bases align to TRBD1. Germline V gene sequence: CDR1 MNHNS, CDR2 SASEGT. CDR3 length equals 14 residues. Losses at the gene ends were 6 bases for V and 5 bases for J; bases not matched to a gene: 6. The chain's CDR3 is CASRRPGQNEKLFF. The CDR3 DNA sequence: TGTGCCAGCAGGCGACCGGGACAGAATGAAAAACTGTTTTTT.

This chain joins TRBV7-2 and TRBJ2-7; 11 bases fit TRBD2. V shed 5 bases, J shed 4 bases, and the junction held 10 bases outside the gene matches. Germline values: CDR1 SGHTA, CDR2 FQGNSA. This CDR3 spans 16 amino acids. The CDR3 here is CASSTSTSGAYYEQYF. The CDR3 DNA is TGTGCCAGCAGCACATCGACTAGCGGGGCATATTACGAGCAGTACTTC. Variable domain in full (rest from reference TRBV7-2 and TRBJ2-7): GAGVSQSPSNKVTEKGKDVELRCDPISGHTALYWYRQSLGQGLEFLIYFQGNSAPDKSGLPSDRFSAERTGGSVSTLTIQRTQQEDSAVYLCASSTSTSGAYYEQYFGPGTRLTVT.

The chain uses TRBV5-4 and TRBJ1-1; 12 bases map to TRBD1. CDR3 length: 16 residues. Germline CDR1 reads SGHNT; CDR2 reads YYREEE (reference sequence). Trimming took 4 bases from V and 6 from J; bases not matched to a gene: 10. CDR3 DNA: TGTGCCAGCAGCCTCCCTCAGGGACAGGGGGCTCCTGAAGCTTTCTTT. It is translated as CASSLPQGQGAPEAFF. The variable domain in full, completed from reference TRBV5-4 and TRBJ1-1, reads ETGVTQSPTHLIKTRGQQVTLRCSSQSGHNTVSWYQQALGQGPQFIFQYYREEENGRGNFPPRFSGLQFPNYSSELNVNALELDDSALYLCASSLPQGQGAPEAFFGQGTRLTVV.

A few counts support this clonotype. V usage is TRBV19 and J usage is TRBJ1-2; TRBD1 aligns across 11 bases. V lost 10 bases, J lost 1 base, and 8 bases stayed unmatched. There are 15 residues in the CDR3. From germline, CDR1 is LNHDA and CDR2 SQIVND (reference sequence). CDR3 sequence: CATNGQGAFNYGYTF. The CDR3 DNA is TGTGCCACCAACGGACAGGGGGCGTTTAACTATGGCTACACCTTC.

The chain links TRBV6-1 to TRBJ1-1, with TRBD1 matching over 12 bases. The CDR3 contains 16 residues. Germline CDR1 is MNHNS and CDR2 is SASEGT. J gave up 10 bases and V 6 bases, and 15 bases lay outside the gene matches. CDR3 nucleotide sequence: TGTGCCAGCAGCGAGCCTACCGGGACAGGGGGCCGAGTAGCTTTCTTT. This gives the protein CASSEPTGTGGRVAFF.

The sample holds a few counts of this clonotype. The rearrangement uses TRBV6-2 or TRBV6-3 and TRBJ1-2, with D possibly matching TRBD1 (6 bases). The CDR3 sequence is 12 residues long. Trimming left V 2 bases short and J 7 bases short, with 8 bases between. Germline CDR1 is MNHEY and CDR2 is SVGEGT. CDR3 loop: CASSYAGAGYTF. The DNA for the CDR3 is TGTGCCAGCAGTTACGCAGGGGCTGGCTACACCTTC.

This chain connects TRBV6-5 to TRBJ1-2; possible D gene TRBD1, 5 bases. CDR1 and CDR2 from the germline V gene are MNHEY and SVGAGI. The CDR3 has 16 amino acids. V was cut by 2 bases and J by 8 bases, with 21 bases left in between. DNA of the CDR3: TGTGCCAGCAGTTACCACAGCTTCCGGGGGTTAGACGGCTACACCTTC. The encoded protein is CASSYHSFRGLDGYTF.

The chain recombines TRBV30 with TRBJ1-5, with no clear D. CDR1 and CDR2 (germline): GTSNPN, SVGIG (reference sequence). This CDR3 is 15 amino acids long. V lost 0 bases and J 3 bases, leaving 12 bases between the germline ends. CDR3 DNA sequence: TGTGCCTGGAGTGTCGTTTTAGGGTTCAATCAGCCCCAGCATTTT. It specifies CAWSVVLGFNQPQHF.

The rearrangement links TRBV12-3 or TRBV12-4 to TRBJ2-1; a weak D match, TRBD1 (6 bases). The CDR3 runs 13 residues. V lost 6 bases to trimming and J lost 7 bases, with 13 bases between them. The CDR3 DNA sequence: TGTGCCAGCAGCCCTTACAGGGATAATGAGCAGTTCTTC. Protein: CASSPYRDNEQFF.

The CDR3 sequence is CASSPNRVPGTEAFF. Here the CDR3 DNA reads TGTGCCAGCAGCCCTAACAGGGTTCCAGGCACTGAAGCTTTCTTT. The chain uses TRBV11-2 and TRBJ1-1; D might be TRBD1 (6 bases). The germline V gene has CDR1 SGHAT and CDR2 FQNNGV. Trimming left V 5 bases short and J 4 bases short, with 17 bases between. The CDR3 totals 15 residues.

As regards this clonotype: The germline gene is not matched at one end of the junction; a read error may be the cause. V and J are TRBV6-5 and TRBJ1-6, with 7 bases identical to TRBD1. The CDR3 runs to 19 residues. CDR1 and CDR2 from the germline V gene are MNHEY and SVGAGI. CDR3 amino acids: CASSYQTGAGSSYNSPLNF. The CDR3 nucleotides are TGTGCCAGCAGTTACCAAACAGGGGCAGGGAGCTCCTATAATTCACCCCTCAACTTT.

This clonotype has a handful of counts. The chain is built from TRBV6-1 and TRBJ1-5; D is perhaps TRBD1 (5 bases). The CDR3 sequence is 16 residues long. Trimming removed 5 bases from V and 1 base from J, with 15 bases in between. Germline V gene lookup returns CDR1 MNHNS and CDR2 SASEGT. In DNA form, the CDR3 reads TGTGCCAGCAGTCCCCGGGGGGGGGTGAGCAATCAGCCCCAGCATTTT. It translates to CASSPRGGVSNQPQHF.

This clonotype came up a few times. The J gene is TRBJ1-1, the V gene TRBV10-1, with D maybe TRBD1 (5 bases). The V gene's germline CDR1 is WNHNN and CDR2 SYGVQD (reference sequence). V lost 9 bases and J lost 4, with 9 bases in between. The CDR3 consists of 11 residues. The CDR3 region is CASSRGTEAFF. Here the CDR3 DNA reads TGCGCCAGTTCTAGGGGCACTGAAGCTTTCTTT.